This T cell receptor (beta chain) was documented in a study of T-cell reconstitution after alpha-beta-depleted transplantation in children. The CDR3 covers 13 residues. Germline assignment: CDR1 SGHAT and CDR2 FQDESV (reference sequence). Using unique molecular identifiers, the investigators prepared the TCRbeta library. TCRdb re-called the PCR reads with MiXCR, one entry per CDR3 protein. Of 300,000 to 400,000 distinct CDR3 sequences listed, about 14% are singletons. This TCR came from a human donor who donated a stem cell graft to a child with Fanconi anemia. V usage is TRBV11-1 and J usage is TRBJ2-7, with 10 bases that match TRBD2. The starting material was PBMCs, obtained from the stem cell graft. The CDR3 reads CASSSGGAYEQCV. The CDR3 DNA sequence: TGTGCCAGCAGCAGCGGGGGGGCCTACGAGCAGTGCGTC.